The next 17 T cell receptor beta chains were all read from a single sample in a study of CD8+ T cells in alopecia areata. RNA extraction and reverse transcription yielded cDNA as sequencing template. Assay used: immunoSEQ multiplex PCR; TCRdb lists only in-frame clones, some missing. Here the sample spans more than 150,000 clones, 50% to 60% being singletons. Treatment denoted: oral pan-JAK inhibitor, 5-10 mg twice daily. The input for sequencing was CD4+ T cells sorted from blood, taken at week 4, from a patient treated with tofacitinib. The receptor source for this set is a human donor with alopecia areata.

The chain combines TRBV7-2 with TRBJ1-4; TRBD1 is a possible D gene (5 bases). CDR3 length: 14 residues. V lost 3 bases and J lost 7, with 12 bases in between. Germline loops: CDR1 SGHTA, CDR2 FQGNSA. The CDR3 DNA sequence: TGTGCCAGCAGCTTCAAGGGGAGAGGTGAAAAACTGTTTTTT. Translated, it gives CASSFKGRGEKLFF.

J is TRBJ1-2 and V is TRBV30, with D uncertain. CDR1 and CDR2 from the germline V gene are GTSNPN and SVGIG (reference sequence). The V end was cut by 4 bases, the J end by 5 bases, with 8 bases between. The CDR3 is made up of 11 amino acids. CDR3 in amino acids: CAWTIGYGYTF. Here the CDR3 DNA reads TGTGCCTGGACGATAGGTTATGGCTACACCTTC. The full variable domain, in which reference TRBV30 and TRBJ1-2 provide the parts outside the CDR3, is SQTIHQWPATLVQPVGSPLSLECTVEGTSNPNLYWYRQAAGRGLQLLFYSVGIGQISSEVPQNLSASRPQDRQFILSSKKLLLSDSGFYLCAWTIGYGYTFGSGTRLTVV.

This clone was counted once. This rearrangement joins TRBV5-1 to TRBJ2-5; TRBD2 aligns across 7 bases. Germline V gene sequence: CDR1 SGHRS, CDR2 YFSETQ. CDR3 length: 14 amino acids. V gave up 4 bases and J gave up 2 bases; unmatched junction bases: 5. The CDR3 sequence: CASSDPGGQETQYF. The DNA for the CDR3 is TGCGCCAGCAGCGATCCGGGGGGTCAAGAGACCCAGTACTTC.

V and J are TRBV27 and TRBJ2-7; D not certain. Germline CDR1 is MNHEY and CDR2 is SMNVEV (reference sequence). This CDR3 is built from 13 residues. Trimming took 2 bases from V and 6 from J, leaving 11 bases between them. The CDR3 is CASSLNRAGEQYF. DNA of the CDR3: TGTGCCAGCAGTTTAAATCGGGCAGGCGAGCAGTACTTC.

The CDR3 protein is CASSLRTGMNTEAFF. CDR3 in DNA: TGCGCCAGCAGCCTAAGGACAGGGATGAACACTGAAGCTTTCTTT. V gene TRBV5-1 combines with J gene TRBJ1-1; TRBD1 aligns across 8 bases. The CDR3 loop spans 15 amino acids. Germline V CDR1 and CDR2: SGHRS, YFSETQ. With V trimmed by 4 bases and J by 0 bases, 5 bases remained unmatched.

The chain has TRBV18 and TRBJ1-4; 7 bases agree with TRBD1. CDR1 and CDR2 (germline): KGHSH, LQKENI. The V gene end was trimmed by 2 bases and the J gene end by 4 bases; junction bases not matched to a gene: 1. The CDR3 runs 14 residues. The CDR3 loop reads CASSPRDSNEKLFF. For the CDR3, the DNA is TGTGCCAGCTCACCAAGGGACAGTAATGAAAAACTGTTTTTT.

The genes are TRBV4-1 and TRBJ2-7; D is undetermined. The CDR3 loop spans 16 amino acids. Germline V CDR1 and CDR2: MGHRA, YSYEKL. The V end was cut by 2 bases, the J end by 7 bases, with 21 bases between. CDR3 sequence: CASSQPGRLPPGEQYF. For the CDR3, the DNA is TGCGCCAGCAGCCAACCTGGCCGCCTACCCCCTGGAGAGCAGTACTTC.

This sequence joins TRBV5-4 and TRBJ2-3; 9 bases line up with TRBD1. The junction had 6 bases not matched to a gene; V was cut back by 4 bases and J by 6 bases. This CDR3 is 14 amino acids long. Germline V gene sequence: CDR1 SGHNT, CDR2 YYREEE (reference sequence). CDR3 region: CASSPRQGGDTQYF. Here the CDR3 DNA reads TGTGCCAGCAGCCCCCGACAGGGGGGGGATACGCAGTATTTT.

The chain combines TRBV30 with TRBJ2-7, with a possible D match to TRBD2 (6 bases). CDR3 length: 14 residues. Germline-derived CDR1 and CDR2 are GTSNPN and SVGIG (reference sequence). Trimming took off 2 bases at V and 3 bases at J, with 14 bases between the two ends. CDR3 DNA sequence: TGTGCCTGGAGTCCTGGGGGGAACCGCTACGAGCAGTACTTC. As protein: CAWSPGGNRYEQYF.

The CDR3 here is CASSVKGGYGYTF. The CDR3 DNA reads as TGTGCCAGCAGTGTCAAAGGGGGCTATGGCTACACCTTC. This sequence joins TRBV13 and TRBJ1-2; maybe TRBD1 (6 bases). The CDR3 sequence is 13 residues long. Trimming removed 6 bases at V and 4 bases at J, with 12 bases between. Germline V gene sequence: CDR1 PRHDT, CDR2 FYEKMQ (reference sequence).

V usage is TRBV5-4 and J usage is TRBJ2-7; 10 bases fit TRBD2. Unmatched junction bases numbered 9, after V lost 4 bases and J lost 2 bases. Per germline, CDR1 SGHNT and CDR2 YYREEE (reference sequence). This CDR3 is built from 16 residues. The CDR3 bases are TGTGCCAGCAGCCTATTCGGACTAGCGGAAACCTACGAGCAGTACTTC. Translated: CASSLFGLAETYEQYF.

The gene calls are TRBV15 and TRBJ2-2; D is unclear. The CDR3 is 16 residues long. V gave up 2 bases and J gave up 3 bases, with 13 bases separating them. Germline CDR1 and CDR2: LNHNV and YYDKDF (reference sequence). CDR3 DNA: TGTGCCACCAGCAGATCTGCCCCCTGGGACACCGGGGAGCTGTTTTTT. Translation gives CATSRSAPWDTGELFF. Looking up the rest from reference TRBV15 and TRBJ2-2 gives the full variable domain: DAMVIQNPRYQVTQFGKPVTLSCSQTLNHNVMYWYQQKSSQAPKLLFHYYDKDFNNEADTPDNFQSRRPNTSFCFLDIRSPGLGDTAMYLCATSRSAPWDTGELFFGEGSRLTVL.

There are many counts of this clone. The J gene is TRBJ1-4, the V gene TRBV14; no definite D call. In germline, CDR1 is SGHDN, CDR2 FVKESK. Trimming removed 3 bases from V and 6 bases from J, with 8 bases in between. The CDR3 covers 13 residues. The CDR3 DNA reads TGTGCCAGCAGCCAGGGCCCGTATGAAAAACTGTTTTTT. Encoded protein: CASSQGPYEKLFF.

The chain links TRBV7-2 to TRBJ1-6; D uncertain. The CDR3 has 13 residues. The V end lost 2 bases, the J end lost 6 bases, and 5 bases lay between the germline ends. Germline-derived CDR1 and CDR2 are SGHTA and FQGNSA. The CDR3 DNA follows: TGTGCCAGCAGCTTAAAAAGTAATTCACCCCTCCACTTT. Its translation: CASSLKSNSPLHF.

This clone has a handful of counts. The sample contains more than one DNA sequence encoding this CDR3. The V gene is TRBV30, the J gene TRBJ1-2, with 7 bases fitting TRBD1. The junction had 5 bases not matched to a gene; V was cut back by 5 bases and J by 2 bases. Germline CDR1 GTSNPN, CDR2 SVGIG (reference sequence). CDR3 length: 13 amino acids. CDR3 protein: CAWGNRGNYGYTF. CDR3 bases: TGTGCCTGGGGTAACAGGGGCAACTATGGCTACACCTTC.

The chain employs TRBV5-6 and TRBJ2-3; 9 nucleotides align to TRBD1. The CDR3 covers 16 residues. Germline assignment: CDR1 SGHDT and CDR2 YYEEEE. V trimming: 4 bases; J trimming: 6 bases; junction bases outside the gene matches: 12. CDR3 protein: CASSQLTGQGDDTQYF. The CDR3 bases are TGTGCCAGCAGCCAATTAACGGGACAGGGTGACGATACGCAGTATTTT.

The CDR3 is CASSLGDYPPEAFF. The CDR3 coding sequence is TGCGCCAGCAGCTTGGGGGACTACCCTCCTGAAGCTTTCTTT. The J gene is TRBJ1-1, the V gene TRBV5-1, with D maybe TRBD1 (5 bases). The CDR3 is 14 residues long. Trimming shortened V by 0 bases and J by 6 bases, and 12 bases separated the two germline ends. CDR1 and CDR2 (germline): SGHRS, YFSETQ. The variable domain in full, completed from reference TRBV5-1 and TRBJ1-1, reads KAGVTQTPRYLIKTRGQQVTLSCSPISGHRSVSWYQQTPGQGLQFLFEYFSETQRNKGNFPGRFSGRQFSNSRSEMNVSTLELGDSALYLCASSLGDYPPEAFFGQGTRLTVV.